This TCR beta chain was observed in a study of cytomegalovirus exposure and HLA in healthy donors. With respect to this clone: The antigen is undetermined.

Notes on the study in general: The study had only CMV serostatus as immune exposure information. Most subjects' HLA-A and HLA-B alleles were reportedly predicted from TCR beta sequences. Versus the approximately 720-donor mean, an Asian-associated ancestry cluster reportedly showed fewer N-insertions in a later analysis. Across donors, most TCRs were seen rarely, yet some public ones were widespread.

PCR was performed using 60 Vbeta and 13 Jbeta primers. Using immunoSEQ multiplex PCR, the repertoire was profiled, and TCRdb retains in-frame clones only, with some absent. The repertoire holds approximately 100,000 clones, with 65% to 80% as singletons. Sequenced material: PBMCs. The sequence was collected from a woman aged 18-30 years in good health and CMV-seropositive.

This CDR3 is CSVGGQGQTQYF. CDR3 bases: TGCAGCGTCGGGGGACAGGGGCAGACCCAGTACTTC. The chain is built from TRBV29-1 and TRBJ2-5; 10 bases agree with TRBD1. The CDR3 extends over 12 amino acids. The V gene end was trimmed by 6 bases and the J gene end by 6 bases; junction bases not matched to a gene: 4. CDR1 is SQVTM and CDR2 is ANQGSEA in the germline V gene.